The 17 T cell receptor beta chains below were found in one sample sequenced in a study of neoadjuvant anti-PD-1 for oral cavity cancer. Sequencing was performed with immunoSEQ multiplex PCR; in TCRdb, only in-frame clones are kept and a portion is missing. The data show approximately 13,000 clones, with around 82% seen just once and 2% to 2.5% held by the top ten. Time point given: after neoadjuvant nivolumab, at surgical resection. The material was PBMCs, obtained after nivolumab (anti-PD-1) treatment. The receptor source for this set is a person aged 40 to 85 with oral cavity squamous cell carcinoma.

CDR3 amino acids: CASRTTSWYNTGELFF. CDR3 nucleotides: TGTGCCAGCAGAACGACTAGTTGGTACAACACCGGGGAGCTGTTTTTT. The chain joins TRBV6-6 to TRBJ2-2, with TRBD2 as a possible D gene (6 bases). The V gene lost 6 bases and the J gene lost 2 bases, with 16 bases spanning the gap. The CDR3 has 16 residues. Germline CDR1 reads MNHNY; CDR2 reads SVGAGI (reference sequence).

This clone was recorded a few times. The V call is TRBV4-2, the J call TRBJ2-5; 8 bases are a match to TRBD2. This CDR3 contains 16 residues. V was clipped by 1 base and J by 4 bases; unmatched bases: 8. The germline V gene encodes CDR1 LGHNA and CDR2 YNFKEQ. The CDR3 protein is CASSQGSGGAVETQYF. CDR3 sequence (DNA): TGTGCCAGCAGCCAAGGGTCGGGGGGGGCGGTAGAGACCCAGTACTTC.

This chain links TRBV6-1 with TRBJ2-7; 9 bases are shared with TRBD1. The trim removed 5 bases at V and 7 bases at J, leaving 9 bases unmatched. CDR3 length equals 14 residues. The germline V gene has CDR1 MNHNS and CDR2 SASEGT. For the CDR3, the DNA is TGTGCCAGCAGTCCGACACAGGGGGCTTGGGAGCAGTACTTC. It yields the protein CASSPTQGAWEQYF.

The J gene is TRBJ2-2, the V gene TRBV2, with 10 bases fitting TRBD1. The CDR3 covers 14 residues. The germline gives CDR1 SNHLY, CDR2 FYNNEI. V lost 5 bases to trimming and J lost 6 bases; unmatched junction nucleotides: 3. Here the CDR3 DNA reads TGTGCCAGCAGTCAGGGACAGGGGCCCGGGGAGCTGTTTTTT. Protein sequence: CASSQGQGPGELFF.

The rearrangement links TRBV30 to TRBJ2-2; D gene uncertain. Between the trimmed V and J ends, which lost 2 bases and 7 bases, there was a span of 20 bases. The CDR3 runs 16 residues. Germline CDR1 is GTSNPN and CDR2 is SVGIG (reference sequence). The CDR3 reads CAWSHRFKRSGGELFF. CDR3 sequence (DNA): TGTGCCTGGAGTCACCGATTCAAGAGGTCCGGCGGGGAGCTGTTTTTT. Full variable domain (outside the CDR3, taken from reference TRBV30 and TRBJ2-2): SQTIHQWPATLVQPVGSPLSLECTVEGTSNPNLYWYRQAAGRGLQLLFYSVGIGQISSEVPQNLSASRPQDRQFILSSKKLLLSDSGFYLCAWSHRFKRSGGELFFGEGSRLTVL.

This sequence joins TRBV4-1 and TRBJ2-3; D perhaps matches TRBD2 (5 bases). V was trimmed by 2 bases and J by 2 bases, leaving 14 bases between them. Germline V gives CDR1 MGHRA, CDR2 YSYEKL. The CDR3 is made up of 16 amino acids. CDR3 in amino acids: CASSQFSNSDTDTQYF. The CDR3 DNA reads as TGCGCCAGCAGCCAATTTTCGAATAGCGACACAGATACGCAGTATTTT.

The rearrangement uses TRBV4-1 and TRBJ1-4; a possible D gene is TRBD1 (6 bases). This CDR3 region has 14 residues. The germline CDR1 and CDR2 sequences are MGHRA and YSYEKL. Trimming shortened V by 4 bases and J by 8 bases, and 14 bases separated the two germline ends. CDR3 sequence reads: CASSRLPGQEKLFF. The CDR3 DNA reads TGCGCCAGCAGCCGACTACCTGGACAGGAAAAACTGTTTTTT.

This clone occurred a few times. The genes are TRBV5-5 and TRBJ2-7, with 8 bases lining up with TRBD2. The CDR3 runs 16 residues. Losses at the gene ends were 0 bases for V and 3 bases for J; bases not matched to a gene: 8. Germline loops: CDR1 SGHKS, CDR2 YYEKEE (reference sequence). CDR3 DNA sequence: TGTGCCAGCAGCTTGGTAGTAGGTAGCGGGAACTACGAGCAGTACTTC. It is translated as CASSLVVGSGNYEQYF.

The chain uses TRBV9 and TRBJ1-3, with D perhaps matching TRBD1 (5 bases). Trimming shortened V by 4 bases and J by 1 base, and 15 bases separated the two germline ends. Looked up from germline, CDR1 is SGDLS and CDR2 is YYNGEE. The CDR3 has 16 residues. The CDR3 DNA reads TGTGCCAGCAGCCACCCCAAGACAGTTTCTGGAAACACCATATATTTT. Translated, it gives CASSHPKTVSGNTIYF.

This clone appeared a few times. This chain uses TRBV9 with TRBJ1-1; 7 bases fit TRBD1. Trimming removed 6 bases from V and 7 bases from J; junction bases left unmatched: 18. Germline V gene lookup returns CDR1 SGDLS and CDR2 YYNGEE. The CDR3 spans 16 residues. CDR3 in amino acids: CASTSLDRWEPLEAFF. The CDR3 nucleotides are TGTGCCAGCACCTCCCTGGACAGGTGGGAACCCCTTGAAGCTTTCTTT.

The genes are TRBV6-5 and TRBJ1-1; D is undetermined. The germline V and J ends were trimmed by 7 bases and 5 bases, with 11 bases remaining between them. Germline V gives CDR1 MNHEY, CDR2 SVGAGI. The CDR3 spans 12 residues. CDR3 amino acids: CASTPLVTEAFF. The DNA of the CDR3 is TGTGCCAGCACCCCATTGGTTACTGAAGCTTTCTTT.

The chain recombines TRBV6-5 with TRBJ1-1; D ambiguous. This CDR3 has 13 amino acids. Germline assignment: CDR1 MNHEY and CDR2 SVGAGI. Between the trimmed V and J ends, which lost 6 bases and 2 bases, there was a span of 10 bases. The CDR3 DNA reads TGTGCCAGCAGCTTCGGATTAAACACTGAAGCTTTCTTT. It yields the protein CASSFGLNTEAFF.

This rearrangement joins TRBV7-8 to TRBJ1-2, with TRBD1 identical over 10 bases. The germline gives CDR1 SGHVS, CDR2 FQNEAQ. The CDR3 runs to 17 residues. The V gene end was trimmed by 2 bases and the J gene end by 5 bases; junction bases not matched to a gene: 11. CDR3 DNA: TGTGCCAGCAGCTTACTCTCGCGGGACAGGGGCCATTATGGCTACACCTTC. Its translation is CASSLLSRDRGHYGYTF.

For the CDR3, the DNA is TGTGCCAGCAGTTTCTCCCTGGGGACATTAAGCTCTGGGGCCAACGTCCTGACTTTC. The encoded protein is CASSFSLGTLSSGANVLTF. The chain uses TRBV27 and TRBJ2-6; the D gene is possibly TRBD1 (6 bases). This CDR3 is 19 amino acids long. Trimming removed 3 bases at V and 0 bases at J, with 18 bases between. Germline lookup yields CDR1 MNHEY and CDR2 SMNVEV (reference sequence).

The chain carries TRBV10-3 and TRBJ2-2, with D possibly being TRBD1 or TRBD2 (5 bases each). This CDR3 contains 14 residues. From germline, CDR1 is ENHRY and CDR2 SYGVKD. V lost 7 bases, J lost 2 bases, and 11 bases lay in between. CDR3 DNA sequence: TGTGCCATCAACCCAGGGACCAACACCGGGGAGCTGTTTTTT. Translation gives CAINPGTNTGELFF.

J is TRBJ2-3 and V is TRBV30; 10 bases align to TRBD2. This CDR3 spans 16 amino acids. Per the germline V gene, CDR1 is GTSNPN and CDR2 is SVGIG (reference sequence). Trimming at V came to 2 bases and at J to 5 bases, leaving 10 bases not matched to a gene. CDR3 nucleotides: TGTGCCTGGAGTTACGAAAGCGGGGGGGCGGGAGATACGCAGTATTTT. Translating it yields CAWSYESGGAGDTQYF.

This clone has more than one count but fewer than ten. V gene TRBV27 combines with J gene TRBJ1-5; D is possibly TRBD1 (5 bases). Germline CDR1 and CDR2: MNHEY and SMNVEV (reference sequence). The CDR3 totals 15 residues. Trimming removed 0 bases at V and 6 bases at J, with 12 bases between. The CDR3 spells CASSLSIGGGQPQHF. The CDR3 DNA follows: TGTGCCAGCAGTTTATCGATCGGGGGGGGTCAGCCCCAGCATTTT.